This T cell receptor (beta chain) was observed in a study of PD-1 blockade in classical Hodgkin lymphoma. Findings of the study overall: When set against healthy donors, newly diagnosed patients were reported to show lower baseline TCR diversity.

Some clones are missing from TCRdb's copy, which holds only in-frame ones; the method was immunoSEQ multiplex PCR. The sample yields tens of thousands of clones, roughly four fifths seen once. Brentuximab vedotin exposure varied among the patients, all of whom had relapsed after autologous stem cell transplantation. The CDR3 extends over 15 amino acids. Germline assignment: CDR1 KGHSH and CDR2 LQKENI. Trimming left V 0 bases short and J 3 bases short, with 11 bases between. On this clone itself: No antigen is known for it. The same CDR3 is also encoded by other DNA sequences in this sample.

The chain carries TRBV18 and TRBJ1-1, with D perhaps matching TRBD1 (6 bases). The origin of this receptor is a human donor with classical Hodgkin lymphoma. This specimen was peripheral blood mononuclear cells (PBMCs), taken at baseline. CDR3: CASSPPSRGDTEAFF. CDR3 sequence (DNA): TGTGCCAGCTCACCACCGAGCAGGGGCGACACTGAAGCTTTCTTT.